Below are 24 T cell receptor beta chains sequenced from a single sample in a study of identical twins. TCRdb re-called the 5' RACE reads through MiXCR, storing one row per CDR3 protein. This sample yields approximately 670,000 distinct CDR3 sequences, of which 5.5% to 6.5% are seen a single time; 1.5% to 2% belongs to the top ten. Sequenced input: naive T cells sorted from blood. Receptors originate from a man aged 18 to 29 in good health.

This clonotype occurred many times. J is TRBJ1-5 and V is TRBV12-3 or TRBV12-4; D perhaps matches TRBD1 (5 bases). The CDR3 contains 14 residues. Deletions cut 5 bases from V and 9 bases from J, with 17 bases between. The CDR3 DNA reads TGTGCCAGCAGTCTTACAGGTCCTGAGTGGCCCCAGCATTTT. The encoded protein is CASSLTGPEWPQHF.

In its sample, this clonotype was seen many times. J is TRBJ2-7 and V is TRBV6-5; 10 bases agree with TRBD2. Germline CDR1 reads MNHEY; CDR2 reads SVGAGI. The CDR3 has 15 residues. V trimming: 2 bases; J trimming: 4 bases; junction bases outside the gene matches: 5. CDR3 region: CASSYGASGSYEQYF. The CDR3 DNA reads as TGTGCCAGCAGTTACGGGGCTAGCGGGAGTTACGAGCAGTACTTC.

This clonotype is a singleton in its sample. The chain joins TRBV7-9 to TRBJ2-1; D could derive from TRBD1 or TRBD2 (5 bases each). The CDR3 has 15 amino acids. Germline V lookup: CDR1 SEHNR, CDR2 FQNEAQ (reference sequence). The germline V and J ends were trimmed by 7 bases and 4 bases, with 17 bases remaining between them. The CDR3 DNA reads TGTGCCAGCACCCTAGGGGACGCCCCATACAATGAGCAGTTCTTC. The encoded protein is CASTLGDAPYNEQFF.

This clonotype was detected many times. The gene calls are TRBV28 and TRBJ1-6; D perhaps matches TRBD1 (6 bases). Trimming removed 1 base from V and 13 bases from J, with 14 bases in between. Germline V CDR1 and CDR2: MDHEN, SYDVKM. This CDR3 comprises 14 residues. The CDR3 region has the DNA TGTGCCAGCAGTTTATTCGGGGGCCACGGCCCCCTCCACTTT. Translated, it gives CASSLFGGHGPLHF.

In its sample, this clonotype was seen many times. CDR3 sequence (DNA): TGCAGCGTTGAAGGGACAGGGGAGACAGATACGCAGTATTTT. This sequence encodes CSVEGTGETDTQYF. The rearrangement links TRBV29-1 to TRBJ2-3; 9 nucleotides line up with TRBD1. CDR3 length equals 14 residues. Germline loops: CDR1 SQVTM, CDR2 ANQGSEA. The V gene end was trimmed by 1 base and the J gene end by 3 bases; junction bases not matched to a gene: 2.

The chain is built from TRBV5-4 and TRBJ2-5, with TRBD2 identical over 15 bases. Germline V CDR1 and CDR2: SGHNT, YYREEE (reference sequence). CDR3 length: 17 residues. V lost 4 bases to trimming and J lost 5 bases; unmatched junction nucleotides: 9. The CDR3 DNA reads as TGTGCCAGCAGCCGCGAGGGACTAGCGGGAGGTCGGGAGACCCAGTACTTC. Encoded protein: CASSREGLAGGRETQYF. The variable domain in full, completed from reference TRBV5-4 and TRBJ2-5, reads ETGVTQSPTHLIKTRGQQVTLRCSSQSGHNTVSWYQQALGQGPQFIFQYYREEENGRGNFPPRFSGLQFPNYSSELNVNALELDDSALYLCASSREGLAGGRETQYFGPGTRLLVL.

This clonotype was observed at least ten times. The V gene is TRBV29-1, the J gene TRBJ2-1, with D possibly being TRBD1 (5 bases). Germline CDR1 reads SQVTM; CDR2 reads ANQGSEA. V was cut by 0 bases and J by 3 bases, with 21 bases left in between. The CDR3 length is 18 residues. In nucleotides, the CDR3 is TGCAGCGTTGAAGATCGGCGGCGCAGGGCCCAATTCTACAATGAGCAGTTCTTC. The encoded protein is CSVEDRRRRAQFYNEQFF.

The chain links TRBV6-1 to TRBJ2-7; possible D gene TRBD2, 5 bases. V was trimmed by 1 base and J by 2 bases, leaving 18 bases between them. CDR3 length: 17 amino acids. Germline lookup yields CDR1 MNHNS and CDR2 SASEGT. Here the CDR3 reads CASSEGFWVKGAYEQYV. The CDR3 coding sequence is TGTGCCAGCAGTGAAGGTTTTTGGGTCAAGGGAGCCTACGAGCAGTACGTC.

This clonotype was counted ten times or more. This chain links TRBV29-1 with TRBJ2-1; D unresolved. V was clipped by 7 bases and J by 0 bases, with 19 bases between them. The CDR3 totals 16 residues. Germline V gene data show CDR1 as SQVTM and CDR2 as ANQGSEA. The CDR3, as DNA: TGCAGCGCTCCTCCCCAGGCTACTAACTCCTACAATGAGCAGTTCTTC. Residues: CSAPPQATNSYNEQFF.

The table lists this clonotype with many counts. The chain couples TRBV5-1 to TRBJ2-3, with D perhaps TRBD2 (6 bases). The V end was cut by 4 bases, the J end by 4 bases, with 13 bases between. Germline CDR1 and CDR2: SGHRS and YFSETQ. This CDR3 is 14 amino acids long. The CDR3 DNA sequence: TGCGCCAGCAGCCCGTCGGAGGGCCCAGATACGCAGTATTTT. Amino acids: CASSPSEGPDTQYF. Full variable domain (rest looked up from reference TRBV5-1 and TRBJ2-3): KAGVTQTPRYLIKTRGQQVTLSCSPISGHRSVSWYQQTPGQGLQFLFEYFSETQRNKGNFPGRFSGRQFSNSRSEMNVSTLELGDSALYLCASSPSEGPDTQYFGPGTRLTVL.

This clonotype was seen only a few times. The gene calls are TRBV29-1 and TRBJ2-3; no definite D call. Germline CDR1 SQVTM, CDR2 ANQGSEA. The CDR3 sequence is 12 residues long. V lost 4 bases, J lost 4 bases, and 9 bases lay in between. CDR3 nucleotide sequence: TGCAGCGTTGGTTCTAGTGCAGATACGCAGTATTTT. It specifies CSVGSSADTQYF.

This clonotype was seen at least ten times. The chain employs TRBV3-1 and TRBJ2-7; the D is unclear. CDR3 length: 12 residues. Trimming cost V 2 bases and J 12 bases, with 14 bases left between them. Germline loops: CDR1 LGHDT, CDR2 YNNKEL (reference sequence). CDR3 in amino acids: CASSQFPGMLYF. The CDR3 DNA reads as TGTGCCAGCAGCCAATTCCCTGGGATGCTGTACTTC.

J is TRBJ2-3 and V is TRBV30, with D maybe TRBD2 (6 bases). V was pared by 2 bases and J by 0 bases, with 12 bases between. The CDR3 totals 15 residues. Germline-derived CDR1 and CDR2 are GTSNPN and SVGIG (reference sequence). For the CDR3, the DNA is TGTGCCTGGAGTCTACGGGCGGGGAGCACAGATACGCAGTATTTT. Translated, it gives CAWSLRAGSTDTQYF. The full variable domain, in which reference TRBV30 and TRBJ2-3 provide the parts outside the CDR3, is SQTIHQWPATLVQPVGSPLSLECTVEGTSNPNLYWYRQAAGRGLQLLFYSVGIGQISSEVPQNLSASRPQDRQFILSSKKLLLSDSGFYLCAWSLRAGSTDTQYFGPGTRLTVL.

This clonotype turned up a few times. V is TRBV14 and J is TRBJ2-7; unclear D gene. CDR1 and CDR2 from the germline V gene are SGHDN and FVKESK. The CDR3 has 12 amino acids. V gave up 1 base and J gave up 2 bases, with 3 bases separating them. This CDR3 is CASSQVAYEQYF. The CDR3, as DNA: TGTGCCAGCAGCCAAGTAGCCTACGAGCAGTACTTC.

This clonotype appeared many times. The chain uses TRBV7-7 and TRBJ2-2; D is unresolved. The V gene lost 4 bases and the J gene lost 5 bases, with 8 bases spanning the gap. This CDR3 spans 13 amino acids. Germline CDR1 reads SSHAT; CDR2 reads FNYEAQ (reference sequence). The CDR3 spells CASSSSATGELFF. The CDR3 DNA reads as TGTGCCAGCAGCTCCTCCGCGACCGGGGAGCTGTTTTTT.

This chain joins TRBV28 and TRBJ2-1; D could derive from TRBD1 or TRBD2 (5 bases each). V lost 7 bases and J 3 bases, leaving 19 bases between the germline ends. Germline CDR1 and CDR2: MDHEN and SYDVKM. This CDR3 region has 16 residues. The CDR3: CASIQTGTEDYNEQFF. CDR3 coding DNA: TGTGCCAGCATCCAAACCGGGACGGAAGACTACAATGAGCAGTTCTTC.

This clonotype was counted a few times. The J gene is TRBJ1-1, the V gene TRBV5-1; the match to TRBD1 covers 8 bases. The germline CDR1 and CDR2 sequences are SGHRS and YFSETQ. The V segment lost 4 bases and the J segment 3 bases; nucleotides outside the gene matches: 11. The CDR3 has 16 amino acids. CDR3 nucleotides: TGCGCCAGCAGCGCGATCCCCGGGACAGGAGACACTGAAGCTTTCTTT. Protein: CASSAIPGTGDTEAFF.

The rearrangement links TRBV6-1 to TRBJ2-7, with TRBD1 as a possible D gene (6 bases). CDR1 is MNHNS and CDR2 is SASEGT in the germline V gene. The CDR3 sequence is 11 residues long. Trimming stripped 4 bases from V and 5 bases from J, with 6 bases between. CDR3 protein: CASSGQDEQYV. CDR3 DNA: TGTGCCAGCAGTGGACAGGACGAGCAGTACGTC.

The chain uses TRBV20-1 and TRBJ2-3, with TRBD2 matching 9 bases. V was pared by 4 bases and J by 4 bases, with 6 bases of the junction left unmatched. CDR1 and CDR2 (germline): DFQATT, SNEGSKA (reference sequence). The CDR3 spans 14 residues. The CDR3 nucleotides are TGCAGTGCTATCAGCTTAGCGGGGGCAGATACGCAGTATTTT. Residues: CSAISLAGADTQYF.

Ten or more counts support this clonotype. The chain joins TRBV28 to TRBJ2-3, with TRBD1 identical over 7 bases. After removal of 8 bases from V and 7 bases from J, the junction contained 21 bases not matched to a gene. The CDR3 is made up of 17 amino acids. Germline-derived CDR1 and CDR2 are MDHEN and SYDVKM. The CDR3 DNA reads TGTGCCAGCCGGGACAGACGCTTCAACAAGGCATCTTATACGCAGTATTTT. Protein product: CASRDRRFNKASYTQYF. Combining the CDR3 with reference TRBV28 and TRBJ2-3 gives the whole variable domain DVKVTQSSRYLVKRTGEKVFLECVQDMDHENMFWYRQDPGLGLRLIYFSYDVKMKEKGDIPEGYSVSREKKERFSLILESASTNQTSMYLCASRDRRFNKASYTQYFGPGTRLTVL.

This clonotype occurred many times. The chain couples TRBV25-1 to TRBJ1-5; D may be TRBD1 (5 bases). The CDR3 contains 14 residues. V was cut by 1 base and J by 6 bases, with 10 bases left in between. The germline V gene encodes CDR1 MGHDK and CDR2 SYGVNS. The CDR3 nucleotides read TGTGCCAGCAGTGAATGGGGGGTCGGTCAGCCCCAGCATTTT. Its translation is CASSEWGVGQPQHF.

This clonotype appeared a few times. This chain uses TRBV25-1 with TRBJ2-6, with D possibly TRBD2 on 6 matching bases. The length of the CDR3 is 18 residues. Trimming left V 3 bases short and J 0 bases short, with 15 bases between. Germline V CDR1 and CDR2: MGHDK, SYGVNS. The CDR3 sequence: CASSDVGGLNSGANVLTF. Here the CDR3 DNA reads TGTGCCAGCAGTGACGTGGGCGGACTAAACTCTGGGGCCAACGTCCTGACTTTC.

This clonotype was found a few times. The chain is built from TRBV5-1 and TRBJ2-7; D is perhaps TRBD1 (6 bases). Between the trimmed V and J ends, which lost 4 bases and 6 bases, there was a span of 14 bases. The CDR3 covers 13 residues. Looked up from germline, CDR1 is SGHRS and CDR2 is YFSETQ. This CDR3 is CASSIQGRGEQYF. The CDR3 DNA sequence: TGCGCCAGCAGCATCCAGGGCAGGGGCGAGCAGTACTTC.

This clonotype was found many times. This rearrangement joins TRBV12-3 or TRBV12-4 to TRBJ1-1; D gene unclear. This CDR3 spans 14 amino acids. Trimming removed 6 bases at V and 7 bases at J, with 18 bases between. CDR3 loop: CASSPFLWAIEAFF. The CDR3 DNA reads as TGTGCCAGCAGCCCCTTTTTGTGGGCAATTGAAGCTTTCTTT.